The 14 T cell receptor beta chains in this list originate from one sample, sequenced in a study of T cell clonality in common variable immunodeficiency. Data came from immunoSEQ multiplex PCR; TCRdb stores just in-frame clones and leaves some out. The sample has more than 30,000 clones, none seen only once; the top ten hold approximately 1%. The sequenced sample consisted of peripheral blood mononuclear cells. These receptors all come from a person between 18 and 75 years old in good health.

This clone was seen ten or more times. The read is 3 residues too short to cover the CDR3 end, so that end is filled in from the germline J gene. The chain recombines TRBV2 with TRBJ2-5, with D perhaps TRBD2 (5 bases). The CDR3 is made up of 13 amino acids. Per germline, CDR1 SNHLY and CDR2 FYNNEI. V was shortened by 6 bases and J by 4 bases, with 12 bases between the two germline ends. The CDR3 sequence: CASSLASRETQYF. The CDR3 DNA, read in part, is TGTGCCAGCAGCCTAGCAAGTAGAGAGACC.

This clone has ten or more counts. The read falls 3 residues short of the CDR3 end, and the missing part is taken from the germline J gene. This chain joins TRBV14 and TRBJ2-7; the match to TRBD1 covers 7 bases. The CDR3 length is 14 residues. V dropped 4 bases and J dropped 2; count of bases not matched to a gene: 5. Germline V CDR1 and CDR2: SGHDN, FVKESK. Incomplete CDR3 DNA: TGTGCCAGCAGCCCGATGACAGGGCCCTACGAG. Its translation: CASSPMTGPYE. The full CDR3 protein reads CASSPMTGPYEQYF. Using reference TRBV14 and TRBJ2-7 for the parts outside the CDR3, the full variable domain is EAGVTQFPSHSVIEKGQTVTLRCDPISGHDNLYWYRRVMGKEIKFLLHFVKESKQDESGMPNNRFLAERTGGTYSTLKVQPAELEDSGVYFCASSPMTGPYEQYFGPGTRLTVT.

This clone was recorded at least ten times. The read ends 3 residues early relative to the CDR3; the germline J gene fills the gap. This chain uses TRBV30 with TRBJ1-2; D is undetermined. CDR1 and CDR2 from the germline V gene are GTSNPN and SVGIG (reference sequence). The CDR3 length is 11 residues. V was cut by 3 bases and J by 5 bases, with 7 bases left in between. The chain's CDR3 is CAWSLTYGYTF. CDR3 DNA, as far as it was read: TGTGCCTGGAGCCTAACTTATGGC.

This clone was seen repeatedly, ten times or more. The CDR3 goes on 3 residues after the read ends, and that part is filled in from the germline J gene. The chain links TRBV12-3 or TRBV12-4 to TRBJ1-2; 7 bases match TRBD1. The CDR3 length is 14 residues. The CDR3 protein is CASSYDLTGYGYTF. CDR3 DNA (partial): TGTGCCAGCAGTTACGACCTGACAGGGTACGGC.

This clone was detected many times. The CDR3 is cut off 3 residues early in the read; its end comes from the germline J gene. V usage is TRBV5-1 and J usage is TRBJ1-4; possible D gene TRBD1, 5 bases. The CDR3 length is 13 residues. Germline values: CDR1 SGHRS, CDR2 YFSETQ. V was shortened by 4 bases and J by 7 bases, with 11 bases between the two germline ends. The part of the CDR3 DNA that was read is TGCGCCAGCAGCCAAGGGGTTGGTGAAAAA. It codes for CASSQGVGEK. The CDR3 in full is CASSQGVGEKLFF.

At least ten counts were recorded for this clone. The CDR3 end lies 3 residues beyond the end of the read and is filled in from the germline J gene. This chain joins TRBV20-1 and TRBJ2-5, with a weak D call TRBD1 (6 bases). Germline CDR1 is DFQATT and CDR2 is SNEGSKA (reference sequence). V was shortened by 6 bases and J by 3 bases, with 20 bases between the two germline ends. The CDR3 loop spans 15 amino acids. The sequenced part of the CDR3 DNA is TGCAGTGCCCACAGAATAGGCAGGGGCGAAGAGACC. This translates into CSAHRIGRGEET. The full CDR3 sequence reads CSAHRIGRGEETQYF.

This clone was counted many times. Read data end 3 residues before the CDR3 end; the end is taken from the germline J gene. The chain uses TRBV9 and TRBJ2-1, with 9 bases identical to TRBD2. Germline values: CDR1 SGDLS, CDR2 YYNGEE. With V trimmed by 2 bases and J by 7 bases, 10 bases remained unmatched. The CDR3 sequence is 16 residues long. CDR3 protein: CASSVISAGGRNEQFF. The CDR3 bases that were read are TGTGCCAGCAGCGTCATTTCAGCGGGAGGCAGGAATGAG.

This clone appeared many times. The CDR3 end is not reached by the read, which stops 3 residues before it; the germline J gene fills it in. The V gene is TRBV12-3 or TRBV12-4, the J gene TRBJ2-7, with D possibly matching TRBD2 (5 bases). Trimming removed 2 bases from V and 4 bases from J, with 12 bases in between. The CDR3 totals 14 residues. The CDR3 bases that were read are TGTGCCAGCAGTTTAAAGAGGGTAGGGTACGAG. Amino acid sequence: CASSLKRVGYE. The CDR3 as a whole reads CASSLKRVGYEQYF.

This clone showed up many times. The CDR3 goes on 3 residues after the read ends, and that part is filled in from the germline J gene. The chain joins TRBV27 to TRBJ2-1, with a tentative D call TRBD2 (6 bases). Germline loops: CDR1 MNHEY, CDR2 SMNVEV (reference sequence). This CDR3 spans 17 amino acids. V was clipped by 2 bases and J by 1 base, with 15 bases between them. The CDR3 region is CASSLTGSGASYNEQFF. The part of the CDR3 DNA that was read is TGTGCCAGCAGTTTAACCGGTAGCGGAGCATCCTACAATGAG.

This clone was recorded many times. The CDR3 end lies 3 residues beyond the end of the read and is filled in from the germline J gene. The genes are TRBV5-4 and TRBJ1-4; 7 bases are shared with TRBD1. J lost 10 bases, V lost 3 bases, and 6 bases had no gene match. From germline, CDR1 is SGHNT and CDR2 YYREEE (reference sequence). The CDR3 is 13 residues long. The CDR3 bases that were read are TGTGCCAGCAGCTCGGACCAGGGGGGAAAA. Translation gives CASSSDQGGK. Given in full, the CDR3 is CASSSDQGGKLFF.

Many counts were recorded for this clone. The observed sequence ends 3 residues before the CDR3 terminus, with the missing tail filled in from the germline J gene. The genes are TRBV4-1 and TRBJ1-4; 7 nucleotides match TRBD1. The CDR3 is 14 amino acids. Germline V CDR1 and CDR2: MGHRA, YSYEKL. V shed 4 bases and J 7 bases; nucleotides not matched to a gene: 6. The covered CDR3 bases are TGCGCCAGCAGCCGCGGGACAGTCTCTGAAAAA. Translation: CASSRGTVSEK. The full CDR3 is CASSRGTVSEKLFF.

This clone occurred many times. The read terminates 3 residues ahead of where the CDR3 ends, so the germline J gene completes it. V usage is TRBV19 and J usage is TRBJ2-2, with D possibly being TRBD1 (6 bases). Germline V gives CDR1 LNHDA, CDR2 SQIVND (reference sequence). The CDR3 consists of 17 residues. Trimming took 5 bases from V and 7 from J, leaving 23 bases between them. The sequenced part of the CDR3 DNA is TGTGCCAGTAGTCGGTGGGACAAGAGTCCAACCCACGGGGAG. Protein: CASSRWDKSPTHGE. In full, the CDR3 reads CASSRWDKSPTHGELFF.

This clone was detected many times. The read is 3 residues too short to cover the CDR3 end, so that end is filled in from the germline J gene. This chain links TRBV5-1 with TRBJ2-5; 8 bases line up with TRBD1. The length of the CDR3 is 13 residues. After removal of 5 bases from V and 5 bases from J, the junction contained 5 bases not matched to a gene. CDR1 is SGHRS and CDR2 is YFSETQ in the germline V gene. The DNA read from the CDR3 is TGCGCCAGCAGTCCAGGGGGCGCGGAGACC. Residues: CASSPGGAET. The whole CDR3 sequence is CASSPGGAETQYF.

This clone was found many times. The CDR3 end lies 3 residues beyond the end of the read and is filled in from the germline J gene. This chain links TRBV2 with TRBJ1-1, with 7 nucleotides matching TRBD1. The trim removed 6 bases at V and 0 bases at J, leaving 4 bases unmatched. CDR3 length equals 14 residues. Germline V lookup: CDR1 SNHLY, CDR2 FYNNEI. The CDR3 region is CASSDRAMNTEAFF. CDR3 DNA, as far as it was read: TGTGCCAGCAGCGACAGGGCTATGAACACTGAA.